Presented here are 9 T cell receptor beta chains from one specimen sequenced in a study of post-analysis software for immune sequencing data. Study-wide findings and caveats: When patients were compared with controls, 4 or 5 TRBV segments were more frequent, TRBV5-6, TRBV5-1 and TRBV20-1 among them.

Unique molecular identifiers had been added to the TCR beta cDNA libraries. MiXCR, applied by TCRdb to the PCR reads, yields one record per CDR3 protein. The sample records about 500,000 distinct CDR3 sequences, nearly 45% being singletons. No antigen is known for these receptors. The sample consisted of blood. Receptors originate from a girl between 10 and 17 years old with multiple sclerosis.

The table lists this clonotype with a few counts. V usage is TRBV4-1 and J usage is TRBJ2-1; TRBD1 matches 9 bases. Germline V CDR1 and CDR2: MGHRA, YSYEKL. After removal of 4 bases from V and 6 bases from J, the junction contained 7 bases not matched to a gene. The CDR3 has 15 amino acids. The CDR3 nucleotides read TGCGCCAGCAGCCCCCGGGACAGGGTACGCAATGAGCAGTTCTTC. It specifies CASSPRDRVRNEQFF.

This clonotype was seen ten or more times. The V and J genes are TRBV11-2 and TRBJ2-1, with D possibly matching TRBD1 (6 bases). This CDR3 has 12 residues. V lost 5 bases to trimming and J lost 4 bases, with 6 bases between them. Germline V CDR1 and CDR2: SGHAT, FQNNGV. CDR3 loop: CASSQGYNEQFF. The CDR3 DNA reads TGTGCCAGCAGCCAGGGGTACAATGAGCAGTTCTTC.

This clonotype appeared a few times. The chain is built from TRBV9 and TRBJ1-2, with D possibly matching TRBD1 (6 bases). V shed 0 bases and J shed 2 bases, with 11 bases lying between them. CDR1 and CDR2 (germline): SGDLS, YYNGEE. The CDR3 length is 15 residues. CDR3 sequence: CASSVEGGLNYGYTF. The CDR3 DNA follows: TGTGCCAGCAGCGTAGAGGGGGGGCTCAACTATGGCTACACCTTC.

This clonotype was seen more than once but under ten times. The CDR3 DNA sequence: TGTGCCAGCAGTTACCACCGGGACAGGGGAAGCTCCTACGAGCAGTACTTC. Translated: CASSYHRDRGSSYEQYF. V gene TRBV6-2 or TRBV6-3 combines with J gene TRBJ2-7; 10 bases match TRBD1. The V gene's germline CDR1 is MNHEY and CDR2 SVGEGT. This CDR3 region has 17 residues. The V and J ends lost 2 bases and 0 bases, in that order; junction bases with no gene match: 7.

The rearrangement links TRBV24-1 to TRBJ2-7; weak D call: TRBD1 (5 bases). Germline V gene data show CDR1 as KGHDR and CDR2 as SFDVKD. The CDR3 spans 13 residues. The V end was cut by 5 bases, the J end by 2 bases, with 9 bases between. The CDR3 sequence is CATSGGRAYEQYF. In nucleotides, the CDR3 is TGTGCCACCAGTGGGGGCAGGGCCTACGAGCAGTACTTC.

CDR3 in DNA: TGCGCCAGCCGACAAGCTATTCCCTACGAGCAGTACTTC. Encoded protein: CASRQAIPYEQYF. The rearrangement links TRBV5-1 to TRBJ2-7; D is unclear. The CDR3 runs 13 residues. CDR1 and CDR2 from the germline V gene are SGHRS and YFSETQ. The V gene lost 7 bases and the J gene lost 2 bases, with 13 bases spanning the gap. The full variable domain, its missing parts supplied by reference TRBV5-1 and TRBJ2-7, is KAGVTQTPRYLIKTRGQQVTLSCSPISGHRSVSWYQQTPGQGLQFLFEYFSETQRNKGNFPGRFSGRQFSNSRSEMNVSTLELGDSALYLCASRQAIPYEQYFGPGTRLTVT.

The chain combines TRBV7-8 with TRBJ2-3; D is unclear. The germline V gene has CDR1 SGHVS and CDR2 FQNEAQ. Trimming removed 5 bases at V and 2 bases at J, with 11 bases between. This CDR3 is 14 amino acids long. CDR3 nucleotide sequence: TGTGCCAGCAGCCGAGGATCAGCCACAGATACGCAGTATTTT. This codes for CASSRGSATDTQYF. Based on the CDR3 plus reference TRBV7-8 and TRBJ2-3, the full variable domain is GAGVSQSPRYKVAKRGQDVALRCDPISGHVSLFWYQQALGQGPEFLTYFQNEAQLDKSGLPSDRFFAERPEGSVSTLKIQRTQQEDSAVYLCASSRGSATDTQYFGPGTRLTVL.

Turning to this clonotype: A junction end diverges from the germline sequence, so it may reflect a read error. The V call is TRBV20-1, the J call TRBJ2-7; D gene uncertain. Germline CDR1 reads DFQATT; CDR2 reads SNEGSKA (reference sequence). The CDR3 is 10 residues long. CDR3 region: CNATNREQYF. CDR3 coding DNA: TGCAATGCTACGAACCGGGAGCAGTACTTC.

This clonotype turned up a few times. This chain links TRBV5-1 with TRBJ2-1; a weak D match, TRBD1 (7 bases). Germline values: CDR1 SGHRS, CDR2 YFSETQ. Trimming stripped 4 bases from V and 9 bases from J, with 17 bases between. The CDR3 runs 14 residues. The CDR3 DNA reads TGCGCCAGCAGCGGTGGAGGGGGCTATGCTGAGCAGTTCTTC. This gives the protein CASSGGGGYAEQFF.